This TCR beta chain was identified during a study of blood T cells in healthy people across ages. Findings of the study overall: Donor CMV status, an unknown factor, possibly confounded changes in expanded clonotypes.

With regard to this clonotype: Its specificity is unknown.

Per-sample PBMC isolation yielded at least 6.5 million cells. Each sample yielded at least 6 micrograms of PBMC total RNA. Germline V gives CDR1 LNHNV, CDR2 YYDKDF (reference sequence). Trimming cost V 5 bases and J 1 base, with 17 bases left between them. CDR3 size: 16 residues. The use of a sample-barcoded 5' primer and a J-beta primer mix characterized a second PCR of roughly 6 to 11 cycles. A template-switch adaptor containing 12 random nucleotides labeled each cDNA molecule. TCRdb redid the calling of the 5' RACE reads with MiXCR, one entry per CDR3 protein. The table records 850,000 or so distinct CDR3 sequences, more than 25% of them present only once.

The gene calls are TRBV15 and TRBJ1-1; unclear D gene. The clonotype originates from a woman aged 80 or older in good health. Sequencing was done on a sample of blood. CDR3 region: CATSDEAFSKNTEAFF. In DNA, the CDR3 is TGTGCCACCAGCGACGAAGCATTCTCAAAGAACACTGAAGCTTTCTTT.